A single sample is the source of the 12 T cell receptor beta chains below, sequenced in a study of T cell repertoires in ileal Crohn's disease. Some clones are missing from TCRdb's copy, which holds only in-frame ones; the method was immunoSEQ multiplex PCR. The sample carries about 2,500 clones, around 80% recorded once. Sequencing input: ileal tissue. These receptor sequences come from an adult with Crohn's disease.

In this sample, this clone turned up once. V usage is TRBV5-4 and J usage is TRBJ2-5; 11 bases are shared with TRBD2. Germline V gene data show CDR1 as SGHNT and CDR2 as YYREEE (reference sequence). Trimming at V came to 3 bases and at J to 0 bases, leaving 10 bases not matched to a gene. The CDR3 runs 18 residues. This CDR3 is CASSSGQTSGSYQETQYF. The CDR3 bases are TGTGCCAGCAGCTCAGGACAAACTAGCGGGAGTTACCAAGAGACCCAGTACTTC.

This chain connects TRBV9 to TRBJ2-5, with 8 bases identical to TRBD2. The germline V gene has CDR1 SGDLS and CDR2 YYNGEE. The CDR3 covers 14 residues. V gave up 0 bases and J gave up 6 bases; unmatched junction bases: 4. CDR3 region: CASSVEAGVKTQYF. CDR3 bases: TGTGCCAGCAGCGTAGAAGCGGGAGTGAAGACCCAGTACTTC.

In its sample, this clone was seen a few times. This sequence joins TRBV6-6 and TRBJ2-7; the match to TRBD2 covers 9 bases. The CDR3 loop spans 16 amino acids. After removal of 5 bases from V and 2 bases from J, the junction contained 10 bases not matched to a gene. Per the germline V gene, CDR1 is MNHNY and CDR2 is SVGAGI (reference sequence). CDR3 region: CASSPVGLAKPYEQYF. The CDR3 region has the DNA TGTGCCAGCAGTCCCGTTGGACTAGCGAAGCCCTACGAGCAGTACTTC.

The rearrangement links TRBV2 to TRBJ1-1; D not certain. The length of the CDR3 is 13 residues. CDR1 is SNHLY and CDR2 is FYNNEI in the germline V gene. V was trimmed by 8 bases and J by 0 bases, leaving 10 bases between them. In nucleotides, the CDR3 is TGTGCCAGCTACCAGGCGTTGAACACTGAAGCTTTCTTT. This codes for CASYQALNTEAFF.

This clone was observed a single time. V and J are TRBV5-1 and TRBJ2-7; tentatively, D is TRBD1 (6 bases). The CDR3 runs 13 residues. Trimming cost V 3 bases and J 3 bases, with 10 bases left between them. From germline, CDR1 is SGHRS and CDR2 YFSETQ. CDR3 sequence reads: CASSSQGIYEQYF. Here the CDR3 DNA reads TGCGCCAGCAGCTCCCAGGGGATCTACGAGCAGTACTTC.

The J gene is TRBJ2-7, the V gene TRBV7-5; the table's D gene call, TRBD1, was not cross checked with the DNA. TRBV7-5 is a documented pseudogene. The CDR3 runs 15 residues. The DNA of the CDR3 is TGTGCCAGAAGCGGAGAGGACAGGGGCTCCTACGAGCAGTACTTC. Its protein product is CARSGEDRGSYEQYF.

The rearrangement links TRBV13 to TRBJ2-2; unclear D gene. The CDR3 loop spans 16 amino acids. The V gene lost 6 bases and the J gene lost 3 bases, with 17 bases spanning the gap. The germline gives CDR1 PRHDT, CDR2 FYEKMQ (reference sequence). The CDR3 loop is CASSPHPTRYTGELFF. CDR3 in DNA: TGTGCCAGCAGTCCCCATCCCACCCGGTACACCGGGGAGCTGTTTTTT.

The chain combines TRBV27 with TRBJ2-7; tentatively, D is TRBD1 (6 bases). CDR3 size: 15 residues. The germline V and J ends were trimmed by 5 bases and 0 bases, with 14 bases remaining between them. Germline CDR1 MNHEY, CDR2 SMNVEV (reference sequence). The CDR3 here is CASSTQGDFSYEQYF. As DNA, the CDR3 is TGTGCCAGCAGTACACAGGGAGACTTCTCCTACGAGCAGTACTTC.

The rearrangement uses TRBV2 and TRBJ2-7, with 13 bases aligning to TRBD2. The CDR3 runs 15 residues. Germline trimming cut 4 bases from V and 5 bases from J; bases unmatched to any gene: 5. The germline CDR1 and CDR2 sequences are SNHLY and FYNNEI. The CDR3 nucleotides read TGTGCCAGCAGTGGGACTAGCGGGAGCGCCCACGAGCAGTACTTC. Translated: CASSGTSGSAHEQYF.

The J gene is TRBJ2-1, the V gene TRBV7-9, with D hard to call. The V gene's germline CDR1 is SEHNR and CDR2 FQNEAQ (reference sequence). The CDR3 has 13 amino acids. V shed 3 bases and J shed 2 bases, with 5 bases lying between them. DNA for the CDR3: TGTGCCAGCAGCTTCCTAGCCTACAATGAGCAGTTCTTC. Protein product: CASSFLAYNEQFF.

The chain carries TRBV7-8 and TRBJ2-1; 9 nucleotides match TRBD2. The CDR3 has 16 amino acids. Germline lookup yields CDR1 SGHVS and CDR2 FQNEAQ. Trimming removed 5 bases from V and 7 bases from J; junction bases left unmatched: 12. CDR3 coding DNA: TGTGCCAGCAGCAACTACCCTAGCGGGATTTCGAATGAGCAGTTCTTC. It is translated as CASSNYPSGISNEQFF.

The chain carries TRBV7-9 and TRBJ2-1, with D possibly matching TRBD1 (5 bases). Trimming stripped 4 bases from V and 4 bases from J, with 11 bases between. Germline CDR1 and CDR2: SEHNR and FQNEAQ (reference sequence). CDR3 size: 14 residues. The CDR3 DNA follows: TGTGCCAGCAGCTCAGAAGACAGATACAATGAGCAGTTCTTC. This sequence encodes CASSSEDRYNEQFF.